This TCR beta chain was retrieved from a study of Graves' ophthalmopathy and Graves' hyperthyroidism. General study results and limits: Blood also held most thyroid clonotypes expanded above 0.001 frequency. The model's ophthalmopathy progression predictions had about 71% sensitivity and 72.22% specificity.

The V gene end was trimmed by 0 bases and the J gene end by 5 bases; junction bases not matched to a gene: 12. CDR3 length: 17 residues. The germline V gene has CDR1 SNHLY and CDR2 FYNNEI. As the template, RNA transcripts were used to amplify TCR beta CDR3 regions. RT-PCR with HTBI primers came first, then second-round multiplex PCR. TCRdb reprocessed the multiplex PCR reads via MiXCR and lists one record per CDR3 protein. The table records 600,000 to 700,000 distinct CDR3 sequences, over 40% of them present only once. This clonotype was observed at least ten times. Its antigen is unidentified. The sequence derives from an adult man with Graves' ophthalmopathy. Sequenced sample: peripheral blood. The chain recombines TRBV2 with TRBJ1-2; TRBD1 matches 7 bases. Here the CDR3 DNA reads TGTGCCAGCAGTGAAGCTCGACCTAGGACAGGCCGATATGGCTACACCTTC. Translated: CASSEARPRTGRYGYTF.